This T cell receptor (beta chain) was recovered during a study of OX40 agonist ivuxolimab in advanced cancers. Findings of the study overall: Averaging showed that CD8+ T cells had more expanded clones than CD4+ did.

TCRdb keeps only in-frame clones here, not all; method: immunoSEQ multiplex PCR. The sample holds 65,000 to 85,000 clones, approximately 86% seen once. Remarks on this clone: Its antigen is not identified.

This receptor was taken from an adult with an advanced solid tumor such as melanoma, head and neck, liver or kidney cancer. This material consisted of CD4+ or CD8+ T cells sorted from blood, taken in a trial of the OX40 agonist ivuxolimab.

The CDR3: CASSRTGRTDTQYF. CDR3 coding DNA: TGTGCCAGCTCACGGACAGGGAGAACAGATACGCAGTATTTT. This chain joins TRBV18 and TRBJ2-3, with 8 bases fitting TRBD1. The CDR3 length is 14 residues. V dropped 4 bases and J dropped 3; count of bases not matched to a gene: 3. Per the germline V gene, CDR1 is KGHSH and CDR2 is LQKENI.